These T cell receptor beta chains were read from a single sample in a study of monozygotic twins with cystic fibrosis. The protocol was immunoSEQ multiplex PCR, while the TCRdb copy is restricted to in-frame clones and leaves out a portion. The sample consists of around 9,100 clones, roughly 98% of them appearing once. Sequenced sample: blood. The source of these receptors is a girl between 2 and 10 years old with cystic fibrosis. CDR3s include the opening cysteine and the closing phenylalanine or tryptophan. The D gene is left open where the match is weak. A clone size is listed for some rows: how often the clone was seen (once, few, many), or a class if it is expanded.

J	V	size	D	DNA	CDR3
TRBJ2-5	TRBV28	NA	TRBD2	TGTGCCAGCAGTTTCGGAGTAGCGGGCCTCCAAGAGACCCAGTACTTC	CASSFGVAGLQETQYF
TRBJ1-4	TRBV11-1	NA	NA	TGTGCCAGCAGCTTACGTCCCGGCGCAACTAATGAAAAACTGTTTTTT	CASSLRPGATNEKLFF
TRBJ1-1	TRBV11-2	NA	NA	TGTGCCAGCACCTTAGACACAGGGTACACTGAAGCTTTCTTT	CASTLDTGYTEAFF
TRBJ2-1	TRBV27	NA	NA	TGTGCCAGCAGAGACAGGTCAAACAATGAGCAGTTCTTC	CASRDRSNNEQFF
TRBJ1-1	TRBV7-9	NA	NA	TGTGCCAGCAGCTTCCCGCCGTCGGGGGGCAGTGAAGCTTTCTTT	CASSFPPSGGSEAFF
TRBJ2-7	TRBV13	NA	NA	TGTGCCAGCACGGCCTTGAAGGGGCCTACCTACGAGCAGTACTTC	CASTALKGPTYEQYF
TRBJ1-3	TRBV18	NA	NA	TGTGCCAGCTCACCAGCGGGGGGAAAAAGGCACACCATATATTTT	CASSPAGGKRHTIYF
TRBJ1-1	TRBV7-8	NA	TRBD1	TGTGCCAGCAGCTTAGCGCCCAGGGGGGACACTGAAGCTTTCTTT	CASSLAPRGDTEAFF
TRBJ2-7	TRBV5-5	NA	TRBD1	TGTGCCAGCAGCTTGGGAGGGGGCGATAGTTACGAGCAGTACTTC	CASSLGGGDSYEQYF
TRBJ1-1	TRBV6-1	once	NA	TGTGCCAGCAGTGAAGGGGGGACGATCACTGAAGCTTTCTTT	CASSEGGTITEAFF
TRBJ1-3	TRBV5-1	NA	NA	TGCGCCAGCAGCTGGGGCTGGGGGCTCTCTGGAAACACCATATATTTT	CASSWGWGLSGNTIYF
TRBJ2-6	TRBV18	NA	TRBD1	TGTGCCAGCTCACCCAGGACAGGGGTCCCCTCTGGGGCCAACGTCCTGACTTTC	CASSPRTGVPSGANVLTF
TRBJ1-1	TRBV7-9	NA	NA	TGTGCCAGCAGCCCTCTGGCGGGGGAAAACACTGAAGCTTTCTTT	CASSPLAGENTEAFF
TRBJ2-4	TRBV7-2	NA	TRBD1	TGTGCCAGCAGCTCCCTGGGACAGACAGCCAAAAACATTCAGTACTTC	CASSSLGQTAKNIQYF
TRBJ2-1	TRBV19	NA	TRBD1	TGTGCCAGCTCGCCGGACAGGGGGTATCGTGGGTCCTACAATGAGCAGTTCTTC	CASSPDRGYRGSYNEQFF
TRBJ1-2	TRBV27	NA	NA	TGTGCCAGCAGGGGGACACCTCGGGGAGGCTACACCTTC	CASRGTPRGGYTF
TRBJ2-2	TRBV11-2	NA	NA	TGTGCCAGCAGCTTAGTGGGGACCGGGGAGCTGTTTTTT	CASSLVGTGELFF
TRBJ1-2	TRBV7-2	NA	NA	TGTGCCAGCAGCTTAGGTTTAGAAAGGAACTATGGCTACACCTTC	CASSLGLERNYGYTF
TRBJ1-6	TRBV25-1	NA	NA	TGTGCCAGCAGTGAATTTAGGGGGGATAATTCACCCCTCCACTTT	CASSEFRGDNSPLHF
TRBJ2-3	TRBV5-6	NA	TRBD2	TGTGCCAGCAGCTTCCTAGCGGGGAGCACAGATACGCAGTATTTT	CASSFLAGSTDTQYF
TRBJ2-7	TRBV6-1	NA	NA	TGTGCCAGCAGTGAAGCGGCAGGGGACTCCTACGAGCAGTACTTC	CASSEAAGDSYEQYF
TRBJ2-5	TRBV5-1	NA	NA	TGCGCCAGCTGGGCAGCCAAAGAGACCCAGTACTTC	CASWAAKETQYF
TRBJ2-7	TRBV2	NA	TRBD2	TGTGCCAGCAGTGTCACTAGCGGAAGCTTTTACGAGCAGTACTTC	CASSVTSGSFYEQYF
TRBJ1-2	TRBV11-2	NA	NA	TGTGCCAGCAGCTTTCACACCCGGACAGTTTCTAATGGCTACACCTTT	CASSFHTRTVSNGYTF
TRBJ2-3	TRBV7-9	NA	TRBD2	TGTGCCAGCAGCTCGACTAGCGGGATAACAGATACGCAGTATTTT	CASSSTSGITDTQYF
TRBJ2-1	TRBV5-1	NA	NA	TGCGCCAGCAGCTTGGTTCCCTCGGAGCAGTTCTTC	CASSLVPSEQFF
TRBJ2-7	TRBV6-5	NA	NA	TGTGCCAGCAGTTACAGTAGTACCTACGAGCAGTACTTC	CASSYSSTYEQYF
TRBJ1-1	TRBV5-5	NA	NA	TGTGCCAGCAGCTTGGAGGGGCATTCAGCTGAAGCTTTCTTT	CASSLEGHSAEAFF
TRBJ1-5	TRBV19	NA	NA	TGTGCCAGTAGTTACGACAGGTTCAATCAGCCCCAGCATTTT	CASSYDRFNQPQHF
TRBJ2-1	TRBV7-2	NA	NA	TGTGCCAGCAGCCCAATAGGGGACTCCAAACAGTTCTTC	CASSPIGDSKQFF
TRBJ2-5	TRBV27	NA	TRBD2	TGTGCCAGCAGTTTTCTAGCGGGTGAAGAGACCCAGTACTTC	CASSFLAGEETQYF
TRBJ1-1	TRBV7-6	NA	NA	TGTGCCAGCAGCCGGGTATGGAACACTGAAGCTTTCTTT	CASSRVWNTEAFF
TRBJ2-7	TRBV18	NA	NA	TGTGCCAGCTCACCACCGAATCGGAGGGGTATATACGAGCAGTACTTC	CASSPPNRRGIYEQYF
TRBJ2-3	TRBV11-3	once	TRBD2	TGTGCCAGCAGCCGAGGACTAGCGGGAGGTAAAGATACGCAGTATTTT	CASSRGLAGGKDTQYF
TRBJ2-5	TRBV18	NA	NA	TGTGCCAGCTCCTCAATGGTGGAGACCCAGTACTTC	CASSSMVETQYF
TRBJ1-2	TRBV19	once	NA	TGTGCCAGTAGTCTTCTGGACAGCTATGGCTACACCTTC	CASSLLDSYGYTF
TRBJ2-3	TRBV6-4	NA	TRBD2	TGTGCCAGCAGGGGGGTAGCGGGAAGCTCAGATACGCAGTATTTT	CASRGVAGSSDTQYF
TRBJ2-3	TRBV10-1	NA	NA	TGCGCCAGCAGTGAGTCCCCGGGGCTTAGCACAGATACGCAGTATTTT	CASSESPGLSTDTQYF
TRBJ2-7	TRBV7-2	NA	TRBD2	TGTGCCAGCAGCTTATCGACTAGCGGGAGTGGCGAGCAGTACTTC	CASSLSTSGSGEQYF
TRBJ2-1	TRBV10-3	NA	NA	TGTGCCATCAGACCCGGGACAACAGGTTTCAATGAGCAGTTCTTC	CAIRPGTTGFNEQFF
TRBJ2-5	TRBV11-2	NA	TRBD2	TGTGCCAGCAGCTTAAATGTCGGGAGGGCCGAAGAGACCCAGTACTTC	CASSLNVGRAEETQYF